Listed below are T cell receptor beta chains from one sample, sequenced in a study of CD8 T cells in ankylosing spondylitis. TCRdb used MiXCR to reprocess the 5' RACE reads, holding one entry per CDR3 protein. The sample carries under 850,000 distinct CDR3 sequences, under 20% recorded once. Sequenced: blood, either unsorted or a sorted T cell fraction (not recorded which). These TCRs come from a male donor with ankylosing spondylitis. CDR3s include the opening cysteine and the closing phenylalanine or tryptophan. D genes are given only for firm matches. Clone size is stated in some rows and not others, as once, few, many or a class when expanded.

TGTGCCAGCAGTTTAAGTGGGGCAGGACAGGGCAATCAGCCCCAGCATTTT	CASSLSGAGQGNQPQHF	TRBV12-3/TRBV12-4	few	TRBJ1-5	TRBD1
TGTGCCAGCAGCTTAGTTGGGACTAGCGGGGAAAACATTCAGTACTTC	CASSLVGTSGENIQYF	TRBV7-2	NA	TRBJ2-4	TRBD2
TGTGCCAGCAGTTTAAGAGGGATCACAGATACGCAGTATTTT	CASSLRGITDTQYF	TRBV12-3/TRBV12-4	NA	TRBJ2-3	NA
TGTGCCAGCAGCCCATCCCTTTTCACAGATACGCAGTATTTT	CASSPSLFTDTQYF	TRBV7-7	NA	TRBJ2-3	NA
TGCGCCAGCAGATGGGGGACCAACACCGGGGAGCTGTTTTTT	CASRWGTNTGELFF	TRBV5-1	NA	TRBJ2-2	NA
TGTGCCAGCAGGGTCGATTACACAGATACGCAGTATTTT	CASRVDYTDTQYF	TRBV6-1	NA	TRBJ2-3	NA
TGCAGTGCTAGAGCTTACACTGAAGCTTTCTTT	CSARAYTEAFF	TRBV20-1	NA	TRBJ1-1	NA
TGTGCCAGCAGCTCCCCGGCGGAGCGGACTACGTTTCAGGAGAGGCAGTACTTC	CASSSPAERTTFQERQYF	TRBV11-1	NA	TRBJ2-7	NA
TGTGCCAGCTCACCAGTGGGGATCAGTGAAAAACTGTTTTTT	CASSPVGISEKLFF	TRBV18	NA	TRBJ1-4	NA
TGTGCTAGCAGCCCCGGGATCCAAGCGGCCGGGGAGCTGTTTTTT	CASSPGIQAAGELFF	TRBV7-7	few	TRBJ2-2	NA
TGTGCCAGCAGCCAAGGCCCCCCGGGCAGCTACAATGAGCAGTTCTTC	CASSQGPPGSYNEQFF	TRBV3-1	few	TRBJ2-1	NA
TGCGCCAGCAGCTGGCGGGGGATCGAAGAGACCCAGTACTTC	CASSWRGIEETQYF	TRBV5-1	NA	TRBJ2-5	TRBD2
TGCGCCAGCAGTTCCCTGGGATCTGCGAACACCGGGGAGCTGTTTTTT	CASSSLGSANTGELFF	TRBV5-1	few	TRBJ2-2	NA
TGTGCCAGCAGCGTAGGCGGGGACTATAATGAAAAACTGTTTTTT	CASSVGGDYNEKLFF	TRBV9	few	TRBJ1-4	NA
TGTGCCAGCAGCTTAGGGGAGTCCGTTGGAAACACCATATATTTT	CASSLGESVGNTIYF	TRBV7-9	NA	TRBJ1-3	NA
TGCGCCAGCAGCCATACTAGCGGAGAAAACACAGATACGCAGTATTTT	CASSHTSGENTDTQYF	TRBV5-1	many	TRBJ2-3	TRBD2
TGTGCCAGCAGTTCCGCTGGGGAAGGGGTACCGCATGGCTACACCTTC	CASSSAGEGVPHGYTF	TRBV12-3/TRBV12-4	few	TRBJ1-2	NA
TGTGCCAGCAGCTTCGGACAGGGCCCGCTTGAGCAGTTCTTC	CASSFGQGPLEQFF	TRBV7-9	NA	TRBJ2-1	TRBD1
TGTGCCACCAGCAGAGATTTCCGAGGGGACTATGGCTACACCTTC	CATSRDFRGDYGYTF	TRBV15	NA	TRBJ1-2	NA
TGCAGTGCTAGTAACCTACGTACCTACGAGCAGTACTTC	CSASNLRTYEQYF	TRBV20-1	NA	TRBJ2-7	NA
TGCGCCAGCAGCCCTGGGACAGCGGTAGCAGATACGCAGTATTTT	CASSPGTAVADTQYF	TRBV5-1	few	TRBJ2-3	TRBD1
TGTGCCAGCAGCCCTACCCGGGGACCTAACTATGGCTACACCTTC	CASSPTRGPNYGYTF	TRBV11-2	NA	TRBJ1-2	NA
TGTGCCAGCAGGGGACAGGGGGCCCTCTCTGGAAACACCATATATTTT	CASRGQGALSGNTIYF	TRBV11-2	few	TRBJ1-3	TRBD1
TGTGCCAGCAGTTTCCAGGGAATGGGCACCGGGGAGCTGTTTTTT	CASSFQGMGTGELFF	TRBV12-3/TRBV12-4	few	TRBJ2-2	NA
TGTGCCACCAGCGGGCAGTTGTCCAATGAGCAGTTCTTC	CATSGQLSNEQFF	TRBV15	few	TRBJ2-1	NA
TGTGCCAGCAGCCCGACGACTAGCTCCAAAAACATTCAGTACTTC	CASSPTTSSKNIQYF	TRBV9	few	TRBJ2-4	TRBD2
TGCGCCAGCAGCTCCCCGGTCGGTTCACCCACAGATACGCAGTATTTT	CASSSPVGSPTDTQYF	TRBV5-1	NA	TRBJ2-3	NA
TGTGCCACCAGCAGAGATGCCCTTATCCGGCGAGGGGATACGCAGTATTTT	CATSRDALIRRGDTQYF	TRBV15	NA	TRBJ2-3	NA
TGTGCCAGCAGTTTAGCGGGAACTCAGCCCCAGCATTTT	CASSLAGTQPQHF	TRBV12-3/TRBV12-4	few	TRBJ1-5	NA
TGCAGCGTTCGGGCCCCGATGAACACTGAAGCTTTCTTT	CSVRAPMNTEAFF	TRBV29-1	NA	TRBJ1-1	NA
TGTGCCAGCAGCCCCGGGAGGGCAACTGAAGCTTTCTTT	CASSPGRATEAFF	TRBV6-1	NA	TRBJ1-1	NA
TGTGCCAGCAGTTTTCATCACACAGGGGGTCCTCATGGACAGCCCCAGCATTTT	CASSFHHTGGPHGQPQHF	TRBV12-3/TRBV12-4	NA	TRBJ1-5	TRBD1
TGTGCCAGCAGCTTGGGCGGGACTGTCAGCTCCTACGAGCAGTACTTC	CASSLGGTVSSYEQYF	TRBV5-5	NA	TRBJ2-7	NA
TGTGCCAGCAGTGAAGGTTACGGCACCGGGGAGCTGTTTTTT	CASSEGYGTGELFF	TRBV2	NA	TRBJ2-2	NA
TGTGCCAGCAGTTCCATACAGGGGGCATCCTACGAGCAGTACTTC	CASSSIQGASYEQYF	TRBV27	NA	TRBJ2-7	TRBD1
TGTGCCAGCAGCCCGAATGGACAGGGGAGGGAAAAACTGTTTTTT	CASSPNGQGREKLFF	TRBV2	NA	TRBJ1-4	TRBD1
TGTGCCAGCAGTACAGGGAGGTCTCTCTACGAGCAGTACTTC	CASSTGRSLYEQYF	TRBV6-1	few	TRBJ2-7	NA
TGTGCCAGCAGCGACGCGGGACAGGGTGATCAGCCCCAGCATTTT	CASSDAGQGDQPQHF	TRBV6-1	few	TRBJ1-5	TRBD1
TGTGCCAGCAGCTTGGTACTAGCGGGAGGGTCGCGGGATACGCAGTATTTT	CASSLVLAGGSRDTQYF	TRBV5-5	NA	TRBJ2-3	TRBD2
TGTGCCAGCAGCTTGGCCACCGTGGGGCCGCTGAACACCGGGGAGCTGTTTTTT	CASSLATVGPLNTGELFF	TRBV5-6	few	TRBJ2-2	NA
TGTGCCAGCAGCGTGGGACTCTACGAGCAGTACTTC	CASSVGLYEQYF	TRBV5-8	NA	TRBJ2-7	NA
TGTGCCAGCAGTTTAAGCCCCCAGGGCATTGAGCAGTACTTC	CASSLSPQGIEQYF	TRBV28	NA	TRBJ2-7	NA
TGCAGTGCTTGGGACAGACCAGGGGACTACACCTTC	CSAWDRPGDYTF	TRBV20-1	few	TRBJ1-2	TRBD1
TGTGCCAGCACCGCGACAGGGACTAGCGGGAGGCCTTTGAAGGAGCAGTACTTC	CASTATGTSGRPLKEQYF	TRBV11-2	few	TRBJ2-7	TRBD2
TGCGCCAGCACACATCCCGGGACTAGCGGGAAGGGCGGATACAATGAGCAGTTCTTC	CASTHPGTSGKGGYNEQFF	TRBV5-1	NA	TRBJ2-1	TRBD2
TGTGCCAGCAGCCCCCGGGACGGAGTAAACTTCGGAAACACCATATATTTT	CASSPRDGVNFGNTIYF	TRBV21-1	few	TRBJ1-3	NA
TGTGCCAGCGCCTTTGGACATCAAGAGACCCAGTACTTC	CASAFGHQETQYF	TRBV12-3/TRBV12-4	NA	TRBJ2-5	NA
TGTGCCAGCAGTTTGGAGTTCCTTCATACGCAGTATTTT	CASSLEFLHTQYF	TRBV27	few	TRBJ2-3	NA
TGCGCCAGCGGACCGGGACAGGTCTCTGAAGCTTTCTTT	CASGPGQVSEAFF	TRBV10-2	few	TRBJ1-1	TRBD1